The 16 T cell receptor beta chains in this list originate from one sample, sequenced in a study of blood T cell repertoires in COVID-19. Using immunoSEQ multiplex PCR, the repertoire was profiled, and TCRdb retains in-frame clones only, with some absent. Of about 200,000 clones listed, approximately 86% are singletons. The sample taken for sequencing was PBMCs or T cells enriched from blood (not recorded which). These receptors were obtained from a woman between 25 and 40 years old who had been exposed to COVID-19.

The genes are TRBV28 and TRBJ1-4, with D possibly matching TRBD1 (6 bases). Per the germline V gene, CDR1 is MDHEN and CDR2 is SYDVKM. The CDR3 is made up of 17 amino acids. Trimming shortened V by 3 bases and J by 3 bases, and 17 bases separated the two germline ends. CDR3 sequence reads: CASSFPAGGRANEKLFF. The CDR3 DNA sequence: TGTGCCAGCAGTTTCCCGGCCGGGGGGCGGGCTAATGAAAAACTGTTTTTT.

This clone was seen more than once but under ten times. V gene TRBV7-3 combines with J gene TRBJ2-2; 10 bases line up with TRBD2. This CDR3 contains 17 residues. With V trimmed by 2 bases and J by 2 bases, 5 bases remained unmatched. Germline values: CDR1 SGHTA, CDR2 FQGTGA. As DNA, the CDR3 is TGTGCCAGCAGCTTATCTAGCGGGGGTACAAACACCGGGGAGCTGTTTTTT. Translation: CASSLSSGGTNTGELFF.

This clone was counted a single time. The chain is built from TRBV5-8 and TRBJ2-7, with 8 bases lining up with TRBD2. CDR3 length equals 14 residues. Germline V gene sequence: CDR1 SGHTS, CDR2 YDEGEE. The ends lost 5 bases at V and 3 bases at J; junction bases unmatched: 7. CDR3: CASRGLGTSYEQYF. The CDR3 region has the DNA TGTGCCAGCAGGGGATTAGGGACTAGCTACGAGCAGTACTTC. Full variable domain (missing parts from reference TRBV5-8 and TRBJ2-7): EAGVTQSPTHLIKTRGQQATLRCSPISGHTSVYWYQQALGLGLQFLLWYDEGEERNRGNFPPRFSGRQFPNYSSELNVNALELEDSALYLCASRGLGTSYEQYFGPGTRLTVT.

Written as DNA, the CDR3 is TGCGCCAGCAGTGAGTTCCAGCGGGCGGACACAGATACGCAGTATTTT. This encodes CASSEFQRADTDTQYF. V is TRBV10-1 and J is TRBJ2-3, with TRBD2 as a possible D gene (6 bases). V was trimmed by 1 base and J by 2 bases, leaving 13 bases between them. CDR1 is WNHNN, CDR2 SYGVQD, per germline (reference sequence). CDR3 length: 16 residues.

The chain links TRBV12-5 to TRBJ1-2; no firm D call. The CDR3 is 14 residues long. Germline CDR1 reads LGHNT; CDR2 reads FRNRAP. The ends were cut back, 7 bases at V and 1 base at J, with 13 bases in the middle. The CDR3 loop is CASAPSGFNYGYTF. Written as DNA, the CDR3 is TGTGCTAGTGCCCCCTCGGGGTTTAACTATGGCTACACCTTC.

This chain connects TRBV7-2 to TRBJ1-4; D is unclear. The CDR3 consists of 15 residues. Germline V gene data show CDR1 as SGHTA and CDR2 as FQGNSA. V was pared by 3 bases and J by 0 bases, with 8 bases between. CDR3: CASSFWQATNEKLFF. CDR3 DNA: TGTGCCAGCAGCTTTTGGCAGGCAACTAATGAAAAACTGTTTTTT.

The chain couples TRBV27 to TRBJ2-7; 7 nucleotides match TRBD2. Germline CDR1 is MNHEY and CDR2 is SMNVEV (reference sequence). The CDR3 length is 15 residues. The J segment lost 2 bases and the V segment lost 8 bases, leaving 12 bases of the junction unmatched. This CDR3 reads CASLPSGGEPYEQYF. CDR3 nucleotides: TGTGCCAGCTTACCGTCGGGGGGTGAGCCCTACGAGCAGTACTTC.

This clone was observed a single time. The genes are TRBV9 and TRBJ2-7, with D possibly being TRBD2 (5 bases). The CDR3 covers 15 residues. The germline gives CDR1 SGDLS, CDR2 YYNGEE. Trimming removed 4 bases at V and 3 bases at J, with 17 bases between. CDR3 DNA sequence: TGTGCCAGCAGCCCAGGACGGGCGCGGGTCTACGAGCAGTACTTC. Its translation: CASSPGRARVYEQYF.

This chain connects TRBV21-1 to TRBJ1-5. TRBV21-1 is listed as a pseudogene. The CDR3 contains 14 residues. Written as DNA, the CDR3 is TGTGCCAGCAGCAAAGAAACGGAGGGGCAGCCCCAGCATTTT. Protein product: CASSKETEGQPQHF.

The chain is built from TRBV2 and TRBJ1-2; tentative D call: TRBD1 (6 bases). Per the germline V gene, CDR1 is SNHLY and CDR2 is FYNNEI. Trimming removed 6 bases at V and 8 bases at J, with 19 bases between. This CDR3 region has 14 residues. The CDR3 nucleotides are TGTGCCAGCAGCGCCTACTCAGGGGAAAGCGGCTACACCTTC. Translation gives CASSAYSGESGYTF. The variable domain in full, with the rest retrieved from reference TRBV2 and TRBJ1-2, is EPEVTQTPSHQVTQMGQEVILRCVPISNHLYFYWYRQILGQKVEFLVSFYNNEISEKSEIFDDQFSVERPDGSNFTLKIRSTKLEDSAMYFCASSAYSGESGYTFGSGTRLTVV.

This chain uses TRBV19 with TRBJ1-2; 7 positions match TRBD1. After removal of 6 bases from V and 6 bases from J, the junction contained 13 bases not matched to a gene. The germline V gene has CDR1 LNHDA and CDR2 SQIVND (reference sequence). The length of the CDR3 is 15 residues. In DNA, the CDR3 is TGTGCCAGTAGACCAGGGGGTATTAGCTCGAATGGCTACACCTTC. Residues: CASRPGGISSNGYTF.

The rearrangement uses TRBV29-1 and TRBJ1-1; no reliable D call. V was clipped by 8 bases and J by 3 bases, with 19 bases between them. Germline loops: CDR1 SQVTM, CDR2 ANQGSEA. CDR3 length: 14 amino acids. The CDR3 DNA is TGCAGCATTTTACCGGGAAACGAGGACACTGAAGCTTTCTTT. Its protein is CSILPGNEDTEAFF.

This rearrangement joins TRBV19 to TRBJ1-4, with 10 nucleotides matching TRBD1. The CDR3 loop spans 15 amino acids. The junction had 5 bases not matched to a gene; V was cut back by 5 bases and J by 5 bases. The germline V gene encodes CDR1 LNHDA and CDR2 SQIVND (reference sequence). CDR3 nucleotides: TGTGCCAGTAGTGCTGAGGGACAGGGGAATGAAAAACTGTTTTTT. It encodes CASSAEGQGNEKLFF.

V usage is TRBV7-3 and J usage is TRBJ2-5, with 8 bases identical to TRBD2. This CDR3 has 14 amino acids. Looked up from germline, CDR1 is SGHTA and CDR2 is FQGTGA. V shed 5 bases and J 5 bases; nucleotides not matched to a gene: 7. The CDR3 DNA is TGTGCCAGCAGCCCGGGGGGGGTCGGGGAGACCCAGTACTTC. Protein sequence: CASSPGGVGETQYF. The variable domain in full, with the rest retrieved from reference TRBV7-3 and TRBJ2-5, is GAGVSQTPSNKVTEKGKYVELRCDPISGHTALYWYRQSLGQGPEFLIYFQGTGAADDSGLPNDRFFAVRPEGSVSTLKIQRTERGDSAVYLCASSPGGVGETQYFGPGTRLLVL.

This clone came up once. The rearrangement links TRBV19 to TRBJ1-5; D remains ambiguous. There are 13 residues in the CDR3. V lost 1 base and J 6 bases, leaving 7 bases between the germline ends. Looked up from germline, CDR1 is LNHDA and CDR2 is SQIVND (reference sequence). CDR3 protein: CASSIAGGQPQHF. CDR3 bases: TGTGCCAGTAGTATAGCGGGAGGTCAGCCCCAGCATTTT.

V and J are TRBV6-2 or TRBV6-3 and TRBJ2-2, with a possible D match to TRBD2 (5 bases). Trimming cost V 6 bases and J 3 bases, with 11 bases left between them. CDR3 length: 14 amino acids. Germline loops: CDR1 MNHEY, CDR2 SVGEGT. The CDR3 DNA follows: TGTGCCAGCAGCAAAGGAGGATACACCGGGGAGCTGTTTTTT. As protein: CASSKGGYTGELFF.